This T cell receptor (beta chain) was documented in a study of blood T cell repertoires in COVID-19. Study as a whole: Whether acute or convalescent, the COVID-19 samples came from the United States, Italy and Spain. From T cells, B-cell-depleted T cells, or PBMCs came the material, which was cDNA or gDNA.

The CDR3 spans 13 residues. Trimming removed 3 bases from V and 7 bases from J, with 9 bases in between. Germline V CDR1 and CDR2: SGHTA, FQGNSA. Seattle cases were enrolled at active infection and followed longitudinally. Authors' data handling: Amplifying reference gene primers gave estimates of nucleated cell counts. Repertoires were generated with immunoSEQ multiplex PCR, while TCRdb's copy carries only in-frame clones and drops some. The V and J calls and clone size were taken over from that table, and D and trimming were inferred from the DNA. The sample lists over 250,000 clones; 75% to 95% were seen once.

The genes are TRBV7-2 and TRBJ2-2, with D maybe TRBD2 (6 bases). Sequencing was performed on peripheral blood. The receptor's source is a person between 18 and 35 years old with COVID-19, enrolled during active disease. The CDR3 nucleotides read TGTGCCAGCAGCTTCGGGGGTGGCGGGGAGCTGTTTTTT. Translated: CASSFGGGGELFF. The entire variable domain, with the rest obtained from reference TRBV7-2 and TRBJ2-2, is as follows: GAGVSQSPSNKVTEKGKDVELRCDPISGHTALYWYRQSLGQGLEFLIYFQGNSAPDKSGLPSDRFSAERTGGSVSTLTIQRTQQEDSAVYLCASSFGGGGELFFGEGSRLTVL.